The rows below give T cell receptor beta chains drawn from one sample of a study of blood T cell repertoires in COVID-19. Produced via immunoSEQ multiplex PCR; TCRdb's table is partial and in-frame only. This repertoire shows approximately 230,000 clones, 75% to 95% found once; its top ten account for 1.9%. The specimen sequenced was PBMCs or T cells enriched from blood (not recorded which). Source of these receptors: a young woman who had recovered from COVID-19. CDR3s include the opening cysteine and the closing phenylalanine or tryptophan. Fields, in order: J gene, V gene, clone size, D gene, CDR3 DNA, CDR3 protein. A D gene is named only where the DNA matches it firmly. Clone size appears in some rows only: once, few, many, or a class for an expanded clone.

TRBJ2-7 | TRBV10-2 | once | TRBD1 | TGCGCCAGCAGTGAGCCCGGGACAGGGAACTACGAGCAGTACTTC | CASSEPGTGNYEQYF
TRBJ2-2 | TRBV27 | NA | TRBD1 | TGTGCCAGGGGACAGGGGGCCTCCCGGGCGGACACCGGGGAGCTGTTTTTT | CARGQGASRADTGELFF
TRBJ1-5 | TRBV9 | NA | TRBD1 | TGTGCCAGCAGCGCTGGACAGGGGGCCTATCAGCCCCAGCATTTT | CASSAGQGAYQPQHF
TRBJ2-7 | TRBV4-2 | NA | NA | TGTGCCAGCAGCCAGCGGCTTACCTACGAGCAGTACTTC | CASSQRLTYEQYF
TRBJ1-3 | TRBV4-1 | few | NA | TGCGCCAGCAGCCACCCACTTAGGAGAGGGCAAGGAAACACCATATATTTT | CASSHPLRRGQGNTIYF
TRBJ2-3 | TRBV4-3 | NA | NA | TGCGCCAGCAGCCAAGTTGGACTTCCGCAGTATTTT | CASSQVGLPQYF
TRBJ1-6 | TRBV2 | once | NA | TGTGCCAGCAGTGCGCAGGAATATAATTCACCCCTCCACTTT | CASSAQEYNSPLHF
TRBJ2-2 | TRBV6-6 | few | TRBD1 | TGTGCCAGCAGTTCACAGGACAGGGGGCACACCGGGGAGCTGTTTTTT | CASSSQDRGHTGELFF
TRBJ2-3 | TRBV5-1 | NA | NA | TGCGCCACCAAGAAACAGGCCCTTAGCACAGATACGCAGTATTTT | CATKKQALSTDTQYF
TRBJ1-6 | TRBV5-8 | NA | NA | TGTGCCAGCAGCTTGGTTGAGGGCTCCTATAATTCACCCCTCCACTTT | CASSLVEGSYNSPLHF
TRBJ1-1 | TRBV7-2 | NA | NA | TGTGCCAGCAGCTTTTCCAGCAGGGCCGGATCCGGGAGGAACACTGAAGCTTTCTTT | CASSFSSRAGSGRNTEAFF
TRBJ2-7 | TRBV7-9 | NA | NA | TGTGCCAGCAGCTCAGACTACCACGAGCAGTACTTC | CASSSDYHEQYF
TRBJ1-3 | TRBV15 | NA | TRBD1 | TGTGCCACCAGCAGAGGCCGGGACAGGGCCGTCTTGATTCCATATTTT | CATSRGRDRAVLIPYF
TRBJ2-1 | TRBV15 | NA | TRBD1 | TGTGCCACCAGCAGAGCCGACAGGGGAACATACAATGAGCAGTTCTTC | CATSRADRGTYNEQFF
TRBJ1-6 | TRBV12-3/TRBV12-4 | once | NA | TGTGCCAGCACCTTACGGGGTTCACCCCTCCACTTT | CASTLRGSPLHF
TRBJ1-1 | TRBV19 | NA | NA | TGTGCCAGTACCCCTACGGGGGACTTTAACACTGAAGCTTTCTTT | CASTPTGDFNTEAFF
TRBJ1-1 | TRBV7-9 | few | NA | TGTGCCAGCAGCACGGACAGCGAAGCTTTCTTT | CASSTDSEAFF
TRBJ1-2 | TRBV7-2 | once | NA | TGTGCCAGCAGCTTAGCGCCGTGGCAGGGTCATAACTATGGCTACACCTTC | CASSLAPWQGHNYGYTF
TRBJ2-7 | TRBV27 | NA | NA | TGTGCCAGCAGCCCCGCAGGGTTCGGAGGGTACGAGCAGTACTTC | CASSPAGFGGYEQYF
TRBJ1-1 | TRBV10-3 | NA | TRBD1 | TGTGCCATCACTACCGGACAGGACACTGAAGCTTTCTTT | CAITTGQDTEAFF
TRBJ1-2 | TRBV28 | NA | NA | TGTGCCAGCAGGACTGCGGGGGGTGGCTACACCTTC | CASRTAGGGYTF
TRBJ1-5 | TRBV6-1 | once | NA | TGTGCCAGCAGTGAAAAGGGGGTGGGCAATCAGCCCCAGCATTTT | CASSEKGVGNQPQHF
TRBJ2-1 | TRBV9 | NA | TRBD2 | TGTGCCAGCAGCCCCCGACTAGCGGGCCAATACAATGAGCAGTTCTTC | CASSPRLAGQYNEQFF
TRBJ1-4 | TRBV5-1 | NA | TRBD1 | TGCGCCAGCAGCCCGGGGACAGGAGAGCGAGAAAAACTGTTTTTT | CASSPGTGEREKLFF
TRBJ2-6 | TRBV24-1 | NA | TRBD1 | TGTGCCACCAGTGGAACAGGGGCTGGGGCCAACGTCCTGACTTTC | CATSGTGAGANVLTF
TRBJ2-2 | TRBV18 | NA | NA | TGTGCCAGCTCACCACCGACAGTCGGGGAGCTGTTTTTT | CASSPPTVGELFF
TRBJ1-1 | TRBV19 | NA | NA | TGTGCCAGTAGTATCCAAATACAGGGTCCTACTGAAGCTTTCTTT | CASSIQIQGPTEAFF